This T cell receptor (beta chain) was sequenced for a study of cytomegalovirus exposure and HLA in healthy donors. Study information: In an early release, HLA-typed donors contributed 75 million to 85 million unique TCR sequences. Study results and limitations: Some public TCRs appeared in many individuals, while most sequences were rare. Later on, analysis showed that most CMV-associated TCR beta chains appeared to be HLA-restricted.

CDR3 length: 14 amino acids. V lost 1 base to trimming and J lost 6 bases, with 12 bases between them. Germline loops: CDR1 MNHNS, CDR2 SASEGT. Primers: 60 Vbeta forward and 13 Jbeta reverse. Here immunoSEQ multiplex PCR was the method, and the copy in TCRdb shows in-frame clones only, minus some. Altogether roughly 71,000 clones are present, about 72% being singletons, with the ten largest covering around 2.9%. Remarks on this clone: Its antigen is unknown.

The sample was PBMCs. This TCR was recovered from a girl aged 5 to 17 in good health and CMV-seropositive. The chain combines TRBV6-1 with TRBJ1-2, with a tentative D call TRBD1 (5 bases). The CDR3 DNA sequence: TGTGCCAGCAGTGAAGGGGGCAGGGTCAATGGCTACACCTTC. This gives the protein CASSEGGRVNGYTF.